The clone carrying this T cell receptor beta chain came up many times. Its antigen is as yet unknown. This entry belongs to a study of CD8 T cells in ankylosing spondylitis. General observations from the study: The study identified a TCR beta motif of roughly eight highly homologous variants that appeared characteristic of ankylosing spondylitis blood. Some motif variants had been reported before (in reactive arthritis synovial fluid and blood).

Each TCR beta library was made by quantitative 5'-RACE that incorporated molecular barcodes. TCRdb independently ran MiXCR on the 5' RACE reads; one entry per CDR3 protein. The sample includes just under 350,000 distinct CDR3 sequences, under 15% seen only once; the top ten take 1.1%. V was shortened by 3 bases and J by 1 base, with 7 bases between the two germline ends. The germline CDR1 and CDR2 sequences are SGHRS and YFSETQ. This CDR3 is built from 13 residues. The material sequenced was blood, either unsorted or a sorted T cell fraction (not recorded which). The chain joins TRBV5-1 to TRBJ1-1, with D tentatively TRBD1 (6 bases). This clonotype originated in a male donor with ankylosing spondylitis or in good health (not recorded which). CDR3 coding DNA: TGCGCCAGCAGCTGGGACAAGAACACTGAAGCTTTCTTT. It codes for CASSWDKNTEAFF.